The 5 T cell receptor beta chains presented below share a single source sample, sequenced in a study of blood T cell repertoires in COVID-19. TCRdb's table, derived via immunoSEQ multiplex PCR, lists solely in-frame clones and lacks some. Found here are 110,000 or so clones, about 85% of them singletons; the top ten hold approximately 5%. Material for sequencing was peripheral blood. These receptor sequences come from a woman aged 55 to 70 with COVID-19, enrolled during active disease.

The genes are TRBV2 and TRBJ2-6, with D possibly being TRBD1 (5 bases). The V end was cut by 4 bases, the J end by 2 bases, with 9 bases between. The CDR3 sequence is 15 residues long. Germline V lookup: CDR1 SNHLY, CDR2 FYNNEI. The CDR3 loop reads CASSGQGTGANVLTF. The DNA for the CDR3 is TGTGCCAGCAGTGGTCAGGGTACTGGGGCCAACGTCCTGACTTTC.

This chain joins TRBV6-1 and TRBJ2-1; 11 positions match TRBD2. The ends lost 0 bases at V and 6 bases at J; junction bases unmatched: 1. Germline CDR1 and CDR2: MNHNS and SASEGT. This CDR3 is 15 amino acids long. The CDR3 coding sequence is TGTGCCAGCAGTGAAGCTAGCGGGGGGGCCAATGAGCAGTTCTTC. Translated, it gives CASSEASGGANEQFF.

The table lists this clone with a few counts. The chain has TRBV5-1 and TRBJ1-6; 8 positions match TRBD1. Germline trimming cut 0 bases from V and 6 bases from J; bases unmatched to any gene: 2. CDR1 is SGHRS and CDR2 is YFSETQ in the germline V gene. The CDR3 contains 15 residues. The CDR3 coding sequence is TGCGCCAGCAGCTTGGACGGACAGGGTAATTCACCCCTCCACTTT. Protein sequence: CASSLDGQGNSPLHF. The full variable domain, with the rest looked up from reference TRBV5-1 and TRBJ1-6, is KAGVTQTPRYLIKTRGQQVTLSCSPISGHRSVSWYQQTPGQGLQFLFEYFSETQRNKGNFPGRFSGRQFSNSRSEMNVSTLELGDSALYLCASSLDGQGNSPLHFGNGTRLTVT.

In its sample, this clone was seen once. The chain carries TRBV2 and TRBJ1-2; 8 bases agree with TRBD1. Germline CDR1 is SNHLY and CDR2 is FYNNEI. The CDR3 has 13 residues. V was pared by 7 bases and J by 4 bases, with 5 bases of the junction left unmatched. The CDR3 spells CASMTGEFYGYTF. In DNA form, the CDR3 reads TGTGCCAGCATGACAGGGGAGTTCTATGGCTACACCTTC.

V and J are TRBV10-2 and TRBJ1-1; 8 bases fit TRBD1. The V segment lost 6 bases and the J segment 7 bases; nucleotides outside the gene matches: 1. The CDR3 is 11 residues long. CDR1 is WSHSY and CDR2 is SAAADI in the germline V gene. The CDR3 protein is CASRDRDEAFF. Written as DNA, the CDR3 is TGCGCCAGCAGGGACAGGGATGAAGCTTTCTTT.